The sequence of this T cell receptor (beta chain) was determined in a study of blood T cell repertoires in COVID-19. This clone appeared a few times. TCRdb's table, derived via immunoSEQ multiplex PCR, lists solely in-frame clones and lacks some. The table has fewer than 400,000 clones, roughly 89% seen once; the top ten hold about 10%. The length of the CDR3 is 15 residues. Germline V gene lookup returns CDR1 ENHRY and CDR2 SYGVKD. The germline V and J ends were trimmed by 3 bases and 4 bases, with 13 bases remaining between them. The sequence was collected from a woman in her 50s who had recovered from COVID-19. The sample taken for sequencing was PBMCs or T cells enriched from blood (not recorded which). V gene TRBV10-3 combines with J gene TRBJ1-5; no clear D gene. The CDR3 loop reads CAISDERALNQPQHF. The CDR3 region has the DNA TGTGCCATCAGTGACGAACGAGCGTTAAATCAGCCCCAGCATTTT.